A selection of T cell receptor beta chains follows, all from one sample in a study of blood T cells in healthy people across ages. TCRdb fed the 5' RACE reads into MiXCR, producing one record per CDR3 protein. The repertoire includes approximately 1.5 million distinct CDR3 sequences, less than 45% of them detected once, and approximately 4.1% sits in the top ten. Sequencing used blood. These receptors were taken from a woman aged 18-30 years in good health. Both conserved end residues are part of each CDR3. A D gene is named only where the DNA matches it firmly.

TRBD2,TRBJ2-5,TRBV7-8,CASSQAGGLSQETQYF
.,TRBJ2-1,TRBV13,CASLARTGPNEQFF
.,TRBJ1-1,TRBV6-5,CASRNPRHLLAEAFF
.,TRBJ1-1,TRBV7-8,CASIMGGTEAFF
.,TRBJ1-2,TRBV7-2,CASSLAQTGPGYTF
TRBD1,TRBJ2-1,TRBV12-3/TRBV12-4,CASRRDRVNNEQFF
.,TRBJ2-6,TRBV25-1,CATGTSGANVLTF
.,TRBJ2-3,TRBV24-1,CATSEGIDTQYF
.,TRBJ1-2,TRBV12-3/TRBV12-4,CASSVRGWNGYTF
.,TRBJ2-6,TRBV4-2,CASSPHHSDRSSGANVLTF
TRBD2,TRBJ2-1,TRBV7-3,CASSLTLAGGNNEQFF
.,TRBJ2-1,TRBV9,CASDGVNNEQFF
.,TRBJ1-2,TRBV5-1,CASSLSIGAQVYTF
TRBD2,TRBJ2-3,TRBV7-9,CAGGLAGRADTQYF
TRBD1,TRBJ1-2,TRBV3-1,CASSRETGGYGYTF